This T cell receptor beta chain came from a study of cytomegalovirus exposure and HLA in healthy donors. CDR3 length equals 14 residues. Germline V gene sequence: CDR1 MRHNA, CDR2 SNTAGT. Trimming took 7 bases from V and 0 from J, leaving 12 bases between them. Both 60 Vbeta primers and 13 Jbeta primers went into the PCR. Some clones are missing from TCRdb's copy, which holds only in-frame ones; the method was immunoSEQ multiplex PCR. The sample gives approximately 120,000 clones, roughly 80% of which show up once; approximately 8.4% is in the top ten. The clonotype comes from a man aged 30-40 years in good health and CMV-seropositive. This chain links TRBV6-4 with TRBJ1-1; no definite D call. Sequenced sample: PBMCs. CDR3 in amino acids: CASKAGSMNTEAFF. CDR3 DNA: TGTGCCAGCAAAGCTGGGAGTATGAACACTGAAGCTTTCTTT.